The 27 T cell receptor beta chains below all came from one sample that was sequenced in a study of blood T cell repertoires in COVID-19. Repertoires were generated with immunoSEQ multiplex PCR, while TCRdb's copy carries only in-frame clones and drops some. Altogether under 75,000 clones are present, just over 85% being singletons, with the ten largest covering approximately 17%. The sample consisted of peripheral blood. These receptors were obtained from a woman aged 80 or over with active COVID-19.

J is TRBJ1-4 and V is TRBV28; D ambiguous. Germline CDR1 and CDR2: MDHEN and SYDVKM. The germline V and J ends were trimmed by 7 bases and 8 bases, with 17 bases remaining between them. The length of the CDR3 is 14 residues. CDR3: CASILRGPGEKLFF. The CDR3 DNA reads as TGTGCCAGCATCTTGCGGGGTCCAGGCGAAAAACTGTTTTTT.

This clone has only one observation. In DNA, the CDR3 is TGCGCCAGCAGCCGGACAGGGGAAAACACCATATATTTT. It is translated as CASSRTGENTIYF. J is TRBJ1-3 and V is TRBV5-1; 9 nucleotides match TRBD1. The CDR3 loop spans 13 amino acids. Trimming at V came to 4 bases and at J to 6 bases, leaving 2 bases not matched to a gene. Looked up from germline, CDR1 is SGHRS and CDR2 is YFSETQ.

The rearrangement uses TRBV24-1 and TRBJ2-2; 9 nucleotides align to TRBD1. This CDR3 comprises 15 residues. V dropped 5 bases and J dropped 7; count of bases not matched to a gene: 7. Germline CDR1 and CDR2: KGHDR and SFDVKD. The CDR3 DNA follows: TGTGCCACCAGTGCCAGGGACAGGGTAGTCGGGGAGCTGTTTTTT. This gives the protein CATSARDRVVGELFF.

This chain links TRBV18 with TRBJ2-2, with TRBD2 matching over 8 bases. Germline values: CDR1 KGHSH, CDR2 LQKENI. CDR3 length: 16 amino acids. V was clipped by 8 bases and J by 2 bases; unmatched bases: 10. The CDR3 spells CASDGAGGHNTGELFF. Here the CDR3 DNA reads TGTGCCAGCGACGGCGCGGGGGGCCATAACACCGGGGAGCTGTTTTTT.

The rearrangement uses TRBV7-3 and TRBJ2-7, with D perhaps matching TRBD1 (6 bases). Germline-derived CDR1 and CDR2 are SGHTA and FQGTGA. The V and J ends lost 2 bases and 7 bases respectively, with 15 bases between them. This CDR3 has 14 amino acids. Here the CDR3 DNA reads TGTGCCAGCAGCTTATCCCCAGGGGTAGGGGAGCAGTACTTC. As protein: CASSLSPGVGEQYF. Based on the CDR3 plus reference TRBV7-3 and TRBJ2-7, the full variable domain is GAGVSQTPSNKVTEKGKYVELRCDPISGHTALYWYRQSLGQGPEFLIYFQGTGAADDSGLPNDRFFAVRPEGSVSTLKIQRTERGDSAVYLCASSLSPGVGEQYFGPGTRLTVT.

This chain uses TRBV9 with TRBJ2-5, with D possibly TRBD2 on 6 matching bases. This CDR3 has 14 residues. Trimming stripped 0 bases from V and 1 base from J, with 7 bases between. The germline V gene encodes CDR1 SGDLS and CDR2 YYNGEE. CDR3 loop: CASSVAGVQETQYF. The CDR3 region has the DNA TGTGCCAGCAGCGTAGCGGGGGTCCAAGAGACCCAGTACTTC.

The gene calls are TRBV9 and TRBJ2-2, with 8 bases aligning to TRBD2. CDR3 length: 18 residues. CDR1 and CDR2 (germline): SGDLS, YYNGEE. The trim removed 0 bases at V and 5 bases at J, leaving 12 bases unmatched. CDR3 bases: TGTGCCAGCAGCGTAGGGTACGGGGGGGCCTTGTGGACCGGGGAGCTGTTTTTT. This encodes CASSVGYGGALWTGELFF.

The chain uses TRBV19 and TRBJ2-4; D may be TRBD2 (6 bases). The CDR3 contains 14 residues. Trimming cost V 7 bases and J 11 bases, with 21 bases left between them. From germline, CDR1 is LNHDA and CDR2 SQIVND (reference sequence). Here the CDR3 DNA reads TGTGCCAGTACCCCTAGGGCTAGCGAGAGACTTCAGTACTTC. It encodes CASTPRASERLQYF.

The chain employs TRBV11-2 and TRBJ2-3; the D gene is possibly TRBD2 (5 bases). CDR3 length: 14 amino acids. The germline gives CDR1 SGHAT, CDR2 FQNNGV. V was pared by 2 bases and J by 8 bases, with 14 bases between. The CDR3: CASSLNRGSGTQYF. Here the CDR3 DNA reads TGTGCCAGCAGCTTAAACCGGGGAAGTGGTACGCAGTATTTT.

The gene calls are TRBV5-1 and TRBJ2-3; 8 bases match TRBD1. Germline lookup yields CDR1 SGHRS and CDR2 YFSETQ. V shed 4 bases and J 6 bases; nucleotides not matched to a gene: 7. The CDR3 runs 14 residues. CDR3 bases: TGCGCCAGCAGCCGGCAGGGGGCAGGGGATACGCAGTATTTT. Translated, it gives CASSRQGAGDTQYF.

The CDR3 sequence: CSVEDLNEQFF. CDR3 nucleotides: TGCAGCGTTGAAGATCTCAATGAGCAGTTCTTC. This chain connects TRBV29-1 to TRBJ2-1; no clear D. CDR1 is SQVTM and CDR2 is ANQGSEA in the germline V gene. This CDR3 has 11 residues. V shed 0 bases and J shed 6 bases, with 3 bases lying between them.

The genes are TRBV7-8 and TRBJ2-3, with 8 positions matching TRBD2. The CDR3 is made up of 16 amino acids. CDR1 SGHVS and CDR2 FQNEAQ come from the germline V gene. V shed 2 bases and J 6 bases; nucleotides not matched to a gene: 10. DNA for the CDR3: TGTGCCAGCAGCTTAATGAGAGCGGGGGCGGGGGATACGCAGTATTTT. Translated, it gives CASSLMRAGAGDTQYF.

This chain links TRBV27 with TRBJ2-3, with 9 bases matching TRBD2. The CDR3 runs to 14 residues. J was trimmed by 5 bases and V by 10 bases; bases with no gene match: 10. The germline V gene encodes CDR1 MNHEY and CDR2 SMNVEV (reference sequence). Here the CDR3 DNA reads TGTGCCACCGCGGGGGGGCTCGGTCGAGATACGCAGTATTTT. Translated: CATAGGLGRDTQYF.

V usage is TRBV19 and J usage is TRBJ1-6; D may be TRBD1 (5 bases). Trimming took 11 bases from V and 0 from J, leaving 20 bases between them. From germline, CDR1 is LNHDA and CDR2 SQIVND (reference sequence). This CDR3 spans 17 amino acids. CDR3 DNA sequence: TGTGCCTCTCCGAGAGTTCGGGGGAGCTCCTATAATTCACCCCTCCACTTT. Protein: CASPRVRGSSYNSPLHF.

The gene calls are TRBV5-8 and TRBJ2-1; 15 nucleotides agree with TRBD2. The germline CDR1 and CDR2 sequences are SGHTS and YDEGEE. Trimming took 2 bases from V and 5 from J; bases not matched to a gene: 5. The CDR3 is 17 amino acids. The CDR3 region has the DNA TGTGCCAGCAGCTTAAGGACTAGCGGGGGGGCGCACAATGAGCAGTTCTTC. This translates into CASSLRTSGGAHNEQFF.

The chain carries TRBV6-5 and TRBJ1-5; D ambiguous. The length of the CDR3 is 14 residues. V was trimmed by 7 bases and J by 3 bases, leaving 13 bases between them. Looked up from germline, CDR1 is MNHEY and CDR2 is SVGAGI. As DNA, the CDR3 is TGTGCCAGCATCGAGGGAGGGTTCAATCAGCCCCAGCATTTT. This encodes CASIEGGFNQPQHF.

The chain recombines TRBV5-6 with TRBJ1-2, with unresolved D. Germline V gives CDR1 SGHDT, CDR2 YYEEEE. Trimming cost V 2 bases and J 2 bases, with 7 bases left between them. This CDR3 has 13 amino acids. CDR3 region: CASSFRRNYGYTF. The CDR3 DNA is TGTGCCAGCAGCTTCCGTCGGAACTATGGCTACACCTTC.

The rearrangement uses TRBV13 and TRBJ2-5; the match to TRBD1 covers 9 bases. After removal of 3 bases from V and 4 bases from J, the junction contained 6 bases not matched to a gene. Looked up from germline, CDR1 is PRHDT and CDR2 is FYEKMQ (reference sequence). The CDR3 has 15 amino acids. Here the CDR3 DNA reads TGTGCCAGCAGCTTGCGGACAGGGGTCGGAGAGACCCAGTACTTC. Its translation is CASSLRTGVGETQYF.

The rearrangement joins TRBV5-1 to TRBJ2-1; 14 nucleotides agree with TRBD2. This CDR3 spans 17 amino acids. Germline V gene data show CDR1 as SGHRS and CDR2 as YFSETQ. J gave up 0 bases and V 5 bases, and 4 bases lay outside the gene matches. CDR3 loop: CASRYGTSGGSYNEQFF. The CDR3 bases are TGCGCCAGCAGATACGGGACTAGCGGGGGCTCCTACAATGAGCAGTTCTTC.

This clone was observed once. A junction end diverges from the germline sequence, so it may reflect a read error. The J gene is TRBJ1-2, the V gene TRBV2; D is unresolved. Germline CDR1 reads SNHLY; CDR2 reads FYNNEI. CDR3 length: 11 amino acids. CDR3 coding DNA: TGTGCCAGCAGTGAAGGCAAGCCCTCGGGTTTC. This translates into CASSEGKPSGF.

This clone was seen a handful of times. V usage is TRBV9 and J usage is TRBJ2-7; 10 bases are a match to TRBD2. The germline CDR1 and CDR2 sequences are SGDLS and YYNGEE. The V and J ends lost 0 bases and 8 bases, in that order; junction bases with no gene match: 11. This CDR3 spans 16 amino acids. The CDR3 DNA follows: TGTGCCAGCAGCGTAGGTATTGGAGCGGGGGGGCAAAAGCAGTACTTC. Amino acid sequence: CASSVGIGAGGQKQYF.

The rearrangement uses TRBV19 and TRBJ2-5; 11 bases agree with TRBD2. The V and J ends lost 6 bases and 2 bases, in that order; junction bases with no gene match: 5. There are 15 residues in the CDR3. CDR1 LNHDA and CDR2 SQIVND come from the germline V gene (reference sequence). Written as DNA, the CDR3 is TGTGCCAGTAGGATGATAGCGGGGGGGCAAGAGACCCAGTACTTC. Protein product: CASRMIAGGQETQYF.

V usage is TRBV23-1 and J usage is TRBJ1-4, with D possibly TRBD1 on 6 matching bases. TRBV23-1 is an ORF, with its function uncertain. This CDR3 is 16 amino acids long. The V and J ends lost 10 bases and 0 bases respectively, with 18 bases between them. The CDR3 spells CAIPGGAVATNEKLFF. The CDR3 nucleotides read TGCGCCATCCCCGGGGGGGCCGTTGCAACTAATGAAAAACTGTTTTTT.

The chain combines TRBV2 with TRBJ2-5; D may be TRBD2 (5 bases). The germline V gene has CDR1 SNHLY and CDR2 FYNNEI. This CDR3 comprises 12 residues. V was pared by 5 bases and J by 4 bases, with 8 bases between. The CDR3 here is CASSLAVETQYF. CDR3 nucleotide sequence: TGTGCCAGCAGTCTAGCTGTAGAGACCCAGTACTTC.

V gene TRBV19 combines with J gene TRBJ1-2, with 11 positions matching TRBD1. Trimming removed 7 bases from V and 8 bases from J; junction bases left unmatched: 9. Per the germline V gene, CDR1 is LNHDA and CDR2 is SQIVND (reference sequence). The CDR3 spans 14 residues. CDR3 DNA sequence: TGTGCCAGTAAAAAAGCGGACAGGGGGCAAGGCTACACCTTC. This sequence encodes CASKKADRGQGYTF.

The sample holds one count of this clone. This chain uses TRBV5-1 with TRBJ2-5; 13 bases are shared with TRBD2. The CDR3 sequence is 16 residues long. CDR1 SGHRS and CDR2 YFSETQ come from the germline V gene. Trimming at V came to 6 bases and at J to 7 bases, leaving 12 bases not matched to a gene. CDR3 sequence: CASTLGLAGASGTQYF. In nucleotides, the CDR3 is TGCGCCAGCACCCTCGGACTAGCGGGGGCAAGCGGGACCCAGTACTTC.

This clone was counted a single time. V is TRBV7-3 and J is TRBJ1-4; the D gene is possibly TRBD1 (5 bases). Germline V CDR1 and CDR2: SGHTA, FQGTGA. V lost 5 bases to trimming and J lost 1 base, with 8 bases between them. There are 14 residues in the CDR3. This CDR3 is CASSRQLTNEKLFF. The CDR3 nucleotides read TGTGCCAGCAGCCGACAGCTAACTAATGAAAAACTGTTTTTT.